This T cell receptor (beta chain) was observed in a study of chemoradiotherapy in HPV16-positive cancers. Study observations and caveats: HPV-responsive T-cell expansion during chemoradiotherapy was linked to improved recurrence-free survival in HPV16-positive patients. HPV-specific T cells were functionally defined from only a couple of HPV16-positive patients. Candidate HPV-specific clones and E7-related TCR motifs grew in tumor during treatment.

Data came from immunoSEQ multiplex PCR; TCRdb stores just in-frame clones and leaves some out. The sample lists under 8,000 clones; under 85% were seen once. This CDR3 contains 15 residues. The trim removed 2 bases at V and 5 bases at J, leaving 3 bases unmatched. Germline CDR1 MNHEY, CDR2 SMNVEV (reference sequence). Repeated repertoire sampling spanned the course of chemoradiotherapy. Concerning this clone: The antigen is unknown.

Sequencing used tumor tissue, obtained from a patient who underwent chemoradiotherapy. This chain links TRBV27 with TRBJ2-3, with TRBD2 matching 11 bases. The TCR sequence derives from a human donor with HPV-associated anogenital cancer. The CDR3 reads CASSLGLAGGDTQYF. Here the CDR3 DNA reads TGTGCCAGCAGTTTAGGGCTAGCGGGAGGAGATACGCAGTATTTT.